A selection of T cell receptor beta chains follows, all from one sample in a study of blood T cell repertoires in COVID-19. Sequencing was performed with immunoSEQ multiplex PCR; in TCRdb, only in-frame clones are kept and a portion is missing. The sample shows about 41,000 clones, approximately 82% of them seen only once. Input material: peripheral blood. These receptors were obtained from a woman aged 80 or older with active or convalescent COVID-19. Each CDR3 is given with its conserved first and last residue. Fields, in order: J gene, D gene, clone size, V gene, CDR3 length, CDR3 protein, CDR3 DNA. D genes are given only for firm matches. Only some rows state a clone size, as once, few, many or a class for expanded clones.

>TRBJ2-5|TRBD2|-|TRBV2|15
CASSESRGYQETQYF
TGTGCCAGCAGTGAATCGCGGGGGTACCAAGAGACCCAGTACTTC
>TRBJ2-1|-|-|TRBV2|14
CASSRDGSLGEQFF
TGTGCCAGCAGCCGTGACGGGAGTCTCGGTGAGCAGTTCTTC
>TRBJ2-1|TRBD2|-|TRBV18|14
CASSPVLAGAQQFF
TGTGCCAGCTCACCAGTACTAGCGGGCGCACAGCAGTTCTTC
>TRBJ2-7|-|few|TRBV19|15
CASSPGRGSLYEQYF
TGTGCCAGTAGTCCCGGGAGAGGGAGCCTCTACGAGCAGTACTTC
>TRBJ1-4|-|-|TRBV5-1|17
CASSLGSSGSTNEKLFF
TGCGCCAGCAGCTTGGGGTCGTCGGGGTCAACTAATGAAAAACTGTTTTTT
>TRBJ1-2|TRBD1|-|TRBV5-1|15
CASSFDPGQLYGYTF
TGCGCCAGCAGCTTTGATCCGGGACAGCTCTATGGCTACACCTTC
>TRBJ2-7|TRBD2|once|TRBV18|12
CASSKTSGEQYF
TGTGCCAGCTCTAAGACTAGCGGCGAGCAGTACTTC
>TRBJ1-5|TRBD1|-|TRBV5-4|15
CASSSGTGGNQPQHF
TGTGCCAGCAGCAGCGGGACAGGGGGCAATCAGCCCCAGCATTTT
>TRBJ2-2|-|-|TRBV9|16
CASSLTGSHPTGELFF
TGTGCCAGCAGCCTCACGGGAAGTCATCCTACCGGGGAGCTGTTTTTT
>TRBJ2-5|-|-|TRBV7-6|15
CASSSAGQFQETQYF
TGTGCCAGCAGCTCCGCGGGTCAGTTCCAAGAGACCCAGTACTTC
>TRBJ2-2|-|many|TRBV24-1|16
CATSDFRGGNTGELFF
TGTGCCACCAGTGATTTTAGGGGCGGGAACACCGGGGAGCTGTTTTTT
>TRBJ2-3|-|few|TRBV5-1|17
CASSLESGSTHTDTQYF
TGCGCCAGCAGCTTGGAATCCGGGAGCACCCACACAGATACGCAGTATTTT
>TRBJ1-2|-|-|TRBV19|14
CASSNLFSNYGYTF
TGTGCCAGTAGTAATCTATTCTCTAACTATGGCTACACCTTC
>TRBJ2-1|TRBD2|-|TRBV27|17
CASSPQAGRGPYNEQFF
TGTGCCAGCAGTCCTCAAGCAGGGAGGGGACCCTACAATGAGCAGTTCTTC
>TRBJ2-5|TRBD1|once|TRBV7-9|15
CASSYRGEVGETQYF
TGTGCCAGCAGCTACAGGGGAGAGGTCGGGGAGACCCAGTACTTC
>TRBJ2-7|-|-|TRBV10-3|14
CAIRRDSSSYEQYF
TGTGCCATCAGGCGGGACTCAAGCTCCTACGAGCAGTACTTC
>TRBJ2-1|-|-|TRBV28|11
CAGGRYNEQFF
TGTGCCGGAGGTCGTTACAATGAGCAGTTCTTC
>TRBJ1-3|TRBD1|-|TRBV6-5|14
CASSSPGQGGTIYF
TGTGCCAGCAGTTCTCCGGGACAGGGCGGCACCATATATTTT
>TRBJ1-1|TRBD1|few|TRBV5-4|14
CASSFGGGNTEAFF
TGTGCCAGCAGCTTTGGAGGGGGCAACACTGAAGCTTTCTTT
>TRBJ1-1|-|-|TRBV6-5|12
CASKTVNTEAFF
TGTGCCAGCAAGACAGTGAACACTGAAGCTTTCTTT
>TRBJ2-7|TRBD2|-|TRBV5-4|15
CASSLAAGDTYEQYF
TGTGCCAGCAGCTTGGCGGCGGGGGATACCTACGAGCAGTACTTC
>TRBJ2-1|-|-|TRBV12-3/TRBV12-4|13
CASSLGIAAEQFF
TGTGCCAGCAGTTTAGGGATAGCGGCTGAGCAGTTCTTC